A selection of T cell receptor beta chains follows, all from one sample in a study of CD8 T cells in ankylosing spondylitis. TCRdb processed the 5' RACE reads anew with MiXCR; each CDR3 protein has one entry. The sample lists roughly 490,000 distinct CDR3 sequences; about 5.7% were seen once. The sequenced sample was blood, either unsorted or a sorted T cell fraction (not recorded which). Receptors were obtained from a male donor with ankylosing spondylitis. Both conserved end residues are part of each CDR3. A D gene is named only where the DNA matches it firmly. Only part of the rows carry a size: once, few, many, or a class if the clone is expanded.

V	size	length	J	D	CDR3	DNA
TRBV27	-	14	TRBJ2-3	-	CASSPGRYTDTQYF	TGTGCCAGCAGTCCAGGCAGATACACAGATACGCAGTATTTT
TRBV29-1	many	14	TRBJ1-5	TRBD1	CSVLTGGSNQPQHF	TGCAGCGTTCTTACAGGGGGCAGCAATCAGCCCCAGCATTTT
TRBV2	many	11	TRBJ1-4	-	CARGSREKLFF	TGTGCCAGGGGGAGTCGAGAAAAACTGTTTTTT
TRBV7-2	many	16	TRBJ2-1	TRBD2	CASKKVAGGRYNEQFF	TGTGCCTCCAAAAAGGTGGCGGGAGGGCGCTACAATGAGCAGTTCTTC
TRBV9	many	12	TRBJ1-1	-	CASRAGSGEAFF	TGTGCCAGCAGGGCAGGCTCCGGTGAAGCTTTCTTT
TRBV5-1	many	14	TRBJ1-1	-	CASSSHFKEAEAFF	TGCGCCAGCAGCTCCCATTTTAAAGAGGCTGAAGCTTTCTTT
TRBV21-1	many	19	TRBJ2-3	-	CASSKVRGLVLVRLDTQYF	TGTGCCAGCAGCAAAGTTAGGGGACTCGTATTAGTCAGGCTGGATACGCAGTATTTT
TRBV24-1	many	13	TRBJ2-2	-	CATSDLQAGELFF	TGTGCCACCAGTGATTTGCAGGCCGGGGAGCTGTTTTTT
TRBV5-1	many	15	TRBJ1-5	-	CASSFGPNSNQPQHF	TGCGCCAGCAGCTTCGGACCAAATAGCAATCAGCCCCAGCATTTT
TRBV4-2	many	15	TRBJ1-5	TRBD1	CASSLTGTDNQPQHF	TGTGCCAGCAGCCTCACCGGGACAGATAATCAGCCCCAGCATTTT
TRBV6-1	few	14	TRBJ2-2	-	CASSLGAYTGELFF	TGTGCCAGCAGCTTGGGGGCGTACACCGGGGAGCTGTTTTTT
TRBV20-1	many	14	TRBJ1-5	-	CSASGFGNEGPQHF	TGCAGTGCTAGTGGCTTTGGTAATGAGGGGCCCCAGCATTTT
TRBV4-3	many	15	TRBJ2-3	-	CASSPARGLTDTQYF	TGCGCCAGCAGCCCAGCGAGAGGGCTAACAGATACGCAGTATTTT
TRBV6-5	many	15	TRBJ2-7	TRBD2	CASSYGASGIYEQYF	TGTGCCAGCAGTTACGGGGCTAGCGGGATCTACGAGCAGTACTTC
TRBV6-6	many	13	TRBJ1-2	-	CASSRDTSYGYTF	TGTGCCAGCAGCCGCGACACGAGCTATGGCTACACCTTC
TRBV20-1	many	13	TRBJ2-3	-	CSARDPLTDTQYF	TGCAGTGCTAGAGATCCCCTCACAGATACGCAGTATTTT
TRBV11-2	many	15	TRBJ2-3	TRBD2	CASSFLAASTDTQYF	TGTGCCAGCAGCTTCCTAGCGGCTAGCACAGATACGCAGTATTTT
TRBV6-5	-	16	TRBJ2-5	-	CASSYSFVNGLETQYF	TGTGCCAGCAGTTACTCGTTTGTTAACGGTTTGGAGACCCAGTACTTC
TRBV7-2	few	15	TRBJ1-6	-	CASSLAIIGTSPLHF	TGTGCCAGCAGCTTAGCGATAATAGGTACTTCACCCCTCCACTTT
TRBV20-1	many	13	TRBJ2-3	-	CSARGGPGDTQYF	TGCAGTGCTAGAGGTGGGCCGGGAGATACGCAGTATTTT
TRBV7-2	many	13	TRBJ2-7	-	CASSPQEGIEQYF	TGTGCCAGCAGCCCGCAGGAGGGGATCGAGCAGTACTTC
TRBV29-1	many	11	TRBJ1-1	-	CSIQVRYEAFF	TGCAGCATTCAGGTGAGGTATGAAGCTTTCTTT
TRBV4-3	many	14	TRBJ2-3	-	CASSQGEITDTQYF	TGCGCCAGCAGCCAAGGGGAGATCACAGATACGCAGTATTTT
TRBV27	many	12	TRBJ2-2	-	CASSRVEGRLFF	TGTGCCAGCAGCCGAGTAGAGGGGCGGCTGTTTTTT
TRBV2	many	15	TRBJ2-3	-	CASSPDWGSTDTQYF	TGTGCCAGCAGTCCGGACTGGGGGAGCACAGATACGCAGTATTTT
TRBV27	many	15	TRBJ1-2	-	CASSLIGKPNYGYTF	TGTGCCAGCAGTTTAATAGGGAAGCCTAACTATGGCTACACCTTC
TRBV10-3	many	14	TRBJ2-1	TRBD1	CASSTGTAYNEQFF	TGTGCCTCATCCACCGGGACAGCCTACAATGAGCAGTTCTTC
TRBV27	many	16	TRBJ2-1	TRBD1	CASSLGTGWSYNEQFF	TGTGCCAGCAGTTTAGGGACAGGGTGGTCCTACAATGAGCAGTTCTTC
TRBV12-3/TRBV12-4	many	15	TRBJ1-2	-	CASSLGRGQPYGYTF	TGTGCCAGCAGTTTAGGTAGGGGACAACCCTATGGCTACACCTTC
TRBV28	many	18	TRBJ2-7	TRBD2	CASNRIPGLAGAKYEQYF	TGTGCCAGCAACCGAATCCCCGGACTAGCGGGTGCAAAGTACGAGCAGTACTTC
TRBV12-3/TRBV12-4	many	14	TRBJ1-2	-	CASSFDDRSYGYTF	TGTGCCAGCAGTTTCGATGACAGATCCTATGGCTACACCTTC